These 6 T cell receptor beta chains came from one sample sequenced in a study of glioma-infiltrating T cells. The iRepertoire nested amplicon-rescue multiplex PCR amplified TCR alpha and beta CDR3s from RNA. TCRdb independently ran MiXCR on the multiplex PCR reads; one entry per CDR3 protein. Seen here are about 380,000 distinct CDR3 sequences, around 45% observed once, and the top ten hold around 12%. The sequenced sample was glioma tissue, nonneoplastic brain tissue, or PBMCs (not recorded which). These receptors came from a human donor with low-grade glioma or glioblastoma, undergoing nonglioma brain surgery, or in good health (not recorded which).

In DNA form, the CDR3 reads TGTGCCAGTAGTAGAAGGGATCAAGAGACCCAGTACTTC. This codes for CASSRRDQETQYF. V and J are TRBV19 and TRBJ2-5; D gene uncertain. The V gene's germline CDR1 is LNHDA and CDR2 SQIVND (reference sequence). Trimming stripped 4 bases from V and 2 bases from J, with 8 bases between. CDR3 length equals 13 residues.

Concerning this clonotype: The final CDR3 position lacks the conserved phenylalanine or tryptophan, pointing to a likely read error. The DNA is omitted, as the CDR3 cannot be located on it reliably, and the CDR3 follows TCRdb's listing. The rearrangement links TRBV28 to TRBJ1-2. From its first to its last residue, the CDR3 has 11 amino acids. Germline CDR1 and CDR2: MDHEN and SYDVKM. CDR3 amino acids: CASSLLRQTTS.

This chain uses TRBV20-1 with TRBJ2-7; 8 bases are a match to TRBD1. Germline lookup yields CDR1 DFQATT and CDR2 SNEGSKA (reference sequence). V was clipped by 8 bases and J by 5 bases; unmatched bases: 8. The CDR3 spans 12 residues. The DNA of the CDR3 is TGCAGTTTTGGACAGGGATCCGACGAGCAGTACTTC. It is translated as CSFGQGSDEQYF.

V gene TRBV28 combines with J gene TRBJ2-2; D is perhaps TRBD1 or TRBD2 (6 bases each). Germline V gives CDR1 MDHEN, CDR2 SYDVKM. The CDR3 has 12 amino acids. Trimming took 11 bases from V and 4 from J, leaving 11 bases between them. The DNA of the CDR3 is TGTGCCGGCGGAGGGGGCACCGGGGAGCTGTTTTTT. Its protein product is CAGGGGTGELFF.

This clonotype was seen many times. This sequence joins TRBV20-1 and TRBJ2-5; TRBD2 matches 14 bases. The CDR3 contains 13 residues. The germline V gene encodes CDR1 DFQATT and CDR2 SNEGSKA (reference sequence). V gave up 6 bases and J gave up 6 bases; unmatched junction bases: 3. The CDR3 DNA reads TGCAGTGCCGGGACTAGCGGGAGAAAGACCCAGTACTTC. Protein sequence: CSAGTSGRKTQYF.

This clonotype was counted a single time. The chain recombines TRBV5-1 with TRBJ2-7; 10 bases align to TRBD1. Germline CDR1 is SGHRS and CDR2 is YFSETQ. J lost 5 bases, V lost 0 bases, and 8 bases had no gene match. There are 16 residues in the CDR3. CDR3 coding DNA: TGCGCCAGCAGCTTGGAACCTCCGGGGACAGGGGACGAGCAGTACTTC. Translating gives CASSLEPPGTGDEQYF.